These 14 T cell receptor beta chains came from one sample sequenced in a study of regulatory T cells in long-lasting Graves disease (dated by TCRdb to the early 2020s). The library was made by multiplex PCR. TCRdb shows the sequencer as Illumina HiSeq 4000. CDR3 regions were amplified by Arm-PCR with iRepertoire HTBI primers to construct TCR beta libraries. TCRdb trimmed the raw reads at Q25, called clones with MiXCR and kept productive beta chains. Merged by CDR3 protein, the rows form single entries marked with the most common genes and DNA. The sample data list fewer than 550,000 distinct CDR3 sequences, and 15% to 20% of these were observed just once. The ten top clones hold approximately 25% of the sample. This sample's time point label indicates: newly diagnosed GD, antithyroid drugs for less than 3 months. For both TCR sequencing and RNA sequencing, RNA was extracted from PBMCs in TRIzol. Separately, the same data were catalogued under a study of T cells in Graves' hyperthyroidism and ophthalmopathy.

The sample was peripheral blood mononuclear cells (PBMCs), taken at new diagnosis, from a patient treated with antithyroid drugs. Source of these receptors: a woman between 40 and 65 years old with Graves disease. Donor details come from another sample of the same person, matched by shared clones.

Ten or more counts support this clonotype. A much larger clone differs from this one at a single base, so this may be a read error. V gene TRBV7-9 combines with J gene TRBJ1-2; the D gene is possibly TRBD1 (5 bases). V was cut by 1 base and J by 3 bases, with 6 bases left in between. Germline V lookup: CDR1 SEHNR, CDR2 FQNEAQ (reference sequence). This CDR3 region has 13 residues. CDR3 region: CASSLGTHYGYTF. Here the CDR3 DNA reads TGTGCCAGCAGCTTAGGGACACACTATGGCTACACCTTC.

This clonotype occurred once. The V and J genes are TRBV19 and TRBJ1-1; D may be TRBD1 (6 bases). V was pared by 1 base and J by 4 bases, with 16 bases between. Germline loops: CDR1 LNHDA, CDR2 SQIVND (reference sequence). The CDR3 is 16 residues long. CDR3 sequence reads: CASSIGRPPRGTEAFF. The CDR3 DNA follows: TGTGCCAGTAGTATAGGGCGGCCCCCCAGGGGCACTGAAGCTTTCTTT.

J is TRBJ2-1 and V is TRBV7-9; 9 bases match TRBD2. The CDR3 totals 15 residues. Germline-derived CDR1 and CDR2 are SEHNR and FQNEAQ (reference sequence). V trimming: 1 base; J trimming: 8 bases; junction bases outside the gene matches: 6. The CDR3 DNA reads TGTGCCAGCAGCTTAGTGGCTAGCGGGGTAGATGAGCAGTTCTTC. This codes for CASSLVASGVDEQFF.

There are a few counts of this clonotype. This sequence joins TRBV9 and TRBJ1-5; 10 bases agree with TRBD1. Germline values: CDR1 SGDLS, CDR2 YYNGEE. Trimming removed 0 bases from V and 6 bases from J; junction bases left unmatched: 3. The CDR3 is 15 residues long. As DNA, the CDR3 is TGTGCCAGCAGCGTAGATGGACAGGGGGGTCAGCCCCAGCATTTT. Its translation is CASSVDGQGGQPQHF.

This clonotype was detected only a few times. This rearrangement joins TRBV19 to TRBJ1-1, with D uncertain. The CDR3 contains 12 residues. Per germline, CDR1 LNHDA and CDR2 SQIVND (reference sequence). The V end was cut by 7 bases, the J end by 5 bases, with 11 bases between. The CDR3 protein is CASTQVGTEAFF. Here the CDR3 DNA reads TGTGCCAGTACCCAGGTGGGGACTGAAGCTTTCTTT.

This clonotype was seen a handful of times. The chain carries TRBV9 and TRBJ2-7; D possibly corresponds to TRBD2 (6 bases). Germline assignment: CDR1 SGDLS and CDR2 YYNGEE. The CDR3 runs to 16 residues. The V end lost 2 bases, the J end lost 0 bases, and 15 bases lay between the germline ends. CDR3 sequence reads: CASSVGSGGSSYEQYF. Here the CDR3 DNA reads TGTGCCAGCAGCGTGGGGAGTGGGGGGAGCTCCTACGAGCAGTACTTC.

This clonotype was observed many times. CDR3 DNA sequence: TGTGCCAGCAAGGGGGTCAGAGGATTACTTGGCTACACCTTC. Translating gives CASKGVRGLLGYTF. The chain recombines TRBV2 with TRBJ1-2, with a tentative D call TRBD1 (6 bases). Germline V gene data show CDR1 as SNHLY and CDR2 as FYNNEI. This CDR3 is 14 amino acids long. V shed 7 bases and J shed 7 bases, with 19 bases lying between them.

This clonotype has a count of ten or more. This chain links TRBV28 with TRBJ1-2; 8 bases fit TRBD1. V gave up 5 bases and J gave up 0 bases; unmatched junction bases: 8. The CDR3 has 16 residues. Per germline, CDR1 MDHEN and CDR2 SYDVKM. CDR3 sequence (DNA): TGTGCCAGCAGTCACGGACAGGGTCTTTCTAACTATGGCTACACCTTC. It is translated as CASSHGQGLSNYGYTF.

The CDR3 DNA reads TGTGCCAGCAGCTTAAGAGCTTCGTCGAGTGAAGCTTTCTTT. It yields the protein CASSLRASSSEAFF. The chain couples TRBV7-2 to TRBJ1-1; no clear D gene. The V and J ends lost 2 bases and 7 bases respectively, with 14 bases between them. Germline CDR1 reads SGHTA; CDR2 reads FQGNSA. The CDR3 has 14 amino acids. Complete variable domain (other parts from reference TRBV7-2 and TRBJ1-1): GAGVSQSPSNKVTEKGKDVELRCDPISGHTALYWYRQSLGQGLEFLIYFQGNSAPDKSGLPSDRFSAERTGGSVSTLTIQRTQQEDSAVYLCASSLRASSSEAFFGQGTRLTVV.

This clonotype was observed a few times. The chain recombines TRBV6-5 with TRBJ1-6, with D hard to call. There are 15 residues in the CDR3. Germline V gives CDR1 MNHEY, CDR2 SVGAGI. Trimming left V 4 bases short and J 4 bases short, with 11 bases between. As DNA, the CDR3 is TGTGCCAGCAGTTGGCGCTTAATATATAATTCACCCCTCCACTTT. Translated, it gives CASSWRLIYNSPLHF.

This clonotype came up a few times. The chain links TRBV24-1 to TRBJ1-1, with D possibly TRBD1 on 5 matching bases. The germline V gene encodes CDR1 KGHDR and CDR2 SFDVKD. The CDR3 sequence is 13 residues long. Trimming removed 9 bases from V and 4 bases from J, with 14 bases in between. The CDR3 sequence: CATPTDEFTEAFF. For the CDR3, the DNA is TGTGCCACCCCGACAGATGAATTCACTGAAGCTTTCTTT.

This clonotype has just a few counts. The rearrangement joins TRBV2 to TRBJ2-2; tentatively, D is TRBD1 (5 bases). The ends were cut back, 5 bases at V and 2 bases at J, with 15 bases in the middle. The CDR3 covers 16 residues. Germline V gene sequence: CDR1 SNHLY, CDR2 FYNNEI. In DNA form, the CDR3 reads TGTGCCAGCAGTTTCGACAGAAGTATCAACACCGGGGAGCTGTTTTTT. As protein: CASSFDRSINTGELFF.

This clonotype showed up many times. V and J are TRBV27 and TRBJ1-4; no clear D. V was shortened by 3 bases and J by 6 bases, with 11 bases between the two germline ends. This CDR3 spans 14 amino acids. The germline gives CDR1 MNHEY, CDR2 SMNVEV (reference sequence). The CDR3 protein is CASSLTGFDEKLFF. CDR3 nucleotide sequence: TGTGCCAGCAGTTTGACGGGCTTTGATGAAAAACTGTTTTTT.

This clonotype was seen only a few times. The rearrangement uses TRBV19 and TRBJ2-5; D is undetermined. V lost 4 bases and J 4 bases, leaving 13 bases between the germline ends. CDR3 length: 14 amino acids. CDR1 and CDR2 (germline): LNHDA, SQIVND (reference sequence). The CDR3 reads CASSTPDGPETQYF. CDR3 in DNA: TGTGCCAGTAGTACCCCTGACGGTCCAGAGACCCAGTACTTC.